This paragraph covers one T cell receptor beta chain sequence. From germline, CDR1 is SGHAT and CDR2 FQNNGV. This CDR3 comprises 14 residues. V lost 5 bases and J lost 3, with 11 bases in between. The record originates from a study of blood T cell repertoires in COVID-19. Using immunoSEQ multiplex PCR, the repertoire was profiled, and TCRdb retains in-frame clones only, with some absent. The table includes about 140,000 clones, around 88% detected once. The TCR originated in a woman aged 60-75 years with acute or convalescent COVID-19. The chain is built from TRBV11-2 and TRBJ2-1; a possible D gene is TRBD2 (6 bases). Sequenced material: peripheral blood. CDR3 nucleotides: TGTGCCAGCAGCCCTCGGGGGAGCTACAATGAGCAGTTCTTC. Amino acids: CASSPRGSYNEQFF.